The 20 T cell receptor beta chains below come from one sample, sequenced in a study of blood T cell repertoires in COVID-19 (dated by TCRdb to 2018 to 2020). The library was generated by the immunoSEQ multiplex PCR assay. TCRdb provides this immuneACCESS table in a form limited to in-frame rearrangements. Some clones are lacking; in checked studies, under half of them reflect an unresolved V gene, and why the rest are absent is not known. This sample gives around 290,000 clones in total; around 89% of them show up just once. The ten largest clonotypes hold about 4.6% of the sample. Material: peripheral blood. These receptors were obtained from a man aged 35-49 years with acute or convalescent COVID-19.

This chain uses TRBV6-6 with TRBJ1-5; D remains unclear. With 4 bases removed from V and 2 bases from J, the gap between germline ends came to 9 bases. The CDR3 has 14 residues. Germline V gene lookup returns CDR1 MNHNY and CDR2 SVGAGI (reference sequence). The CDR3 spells CASSFHPGNQPQHF. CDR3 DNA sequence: TGTGCCAGCAGTTTCCACCCGGGCAATCAGCCCCAGCATTTT.

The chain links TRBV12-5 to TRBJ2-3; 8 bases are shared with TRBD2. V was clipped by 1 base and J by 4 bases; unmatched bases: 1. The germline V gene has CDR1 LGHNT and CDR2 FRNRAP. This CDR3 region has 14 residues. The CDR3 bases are TGTGCTAGTGGTTTGGACGGGGGGGCAGATACGCAGTATTTT. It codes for CASGLDGGADTQYF.

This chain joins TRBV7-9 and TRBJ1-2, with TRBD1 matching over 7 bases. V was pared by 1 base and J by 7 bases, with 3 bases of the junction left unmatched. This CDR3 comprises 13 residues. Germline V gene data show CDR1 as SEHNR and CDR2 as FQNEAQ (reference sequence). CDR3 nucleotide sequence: TGTGCCAGCAGCTTAGATACAGGGGCTGGCTACACCTTC. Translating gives CASSLDTGAGYTF. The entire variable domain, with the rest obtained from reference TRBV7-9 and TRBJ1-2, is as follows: DTGVSQNPRHKITKRGQNVTFRCDPISEHNRLYWYRQTLGQGPEFLTYFQNEAQLEKSRLLSDRFSAERPKGSFSTLEIQRTEQGDSAMYLCASSLDTGAGYTFGSGTRLTVV.

The CDR3 nucleotides are TGCGCCAGCAGCTTCGCGGCGGGTAGAGATTCACCCCTCCACTTT. Translation gives CASSFAAGRDSPLHF. The chain joins TRBV5-1 to TRBJ1-6, with D hard to call. V shed 2 bases and J shed 8 bases, with 14 bases lying between them. This CDR3 has 15 residues. CDR1 and CDR2 (germline): SGHRS, YFSETQ.

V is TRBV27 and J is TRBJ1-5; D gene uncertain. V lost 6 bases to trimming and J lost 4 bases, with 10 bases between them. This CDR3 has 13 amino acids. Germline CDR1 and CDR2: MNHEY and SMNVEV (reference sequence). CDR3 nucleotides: TGTGCCAGCAGCTTGACTGTGAATCAGCCCCAGCATTTT. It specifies CASSLTVNQPQHF.

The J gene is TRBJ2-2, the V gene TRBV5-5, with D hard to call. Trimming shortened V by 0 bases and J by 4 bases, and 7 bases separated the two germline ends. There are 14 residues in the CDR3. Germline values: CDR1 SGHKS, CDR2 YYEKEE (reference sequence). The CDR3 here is CASSLAQVTGELFF. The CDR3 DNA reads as TGTGCCAGCAGCTTGGCGCAGGTCACCGGGGAGCTGTTTTTT.

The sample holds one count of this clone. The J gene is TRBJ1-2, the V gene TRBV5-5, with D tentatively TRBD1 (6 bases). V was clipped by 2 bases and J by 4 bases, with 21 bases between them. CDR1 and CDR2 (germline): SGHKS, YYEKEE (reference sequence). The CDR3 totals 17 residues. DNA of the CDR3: TGTGCCAGCAGCTTACAGGGCGCTTCCGCGGCTAGCTATGGCTACACCTTC. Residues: CASSLQGASAASYGYTF.

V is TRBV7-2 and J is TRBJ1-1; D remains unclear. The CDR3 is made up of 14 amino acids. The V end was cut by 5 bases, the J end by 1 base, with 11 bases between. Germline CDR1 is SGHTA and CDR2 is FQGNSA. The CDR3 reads CASSIRTGNTEAFF. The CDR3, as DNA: TGTGCCAGCAGCATCCGGACTGGGAACACTGAAGCTTTCTTT.

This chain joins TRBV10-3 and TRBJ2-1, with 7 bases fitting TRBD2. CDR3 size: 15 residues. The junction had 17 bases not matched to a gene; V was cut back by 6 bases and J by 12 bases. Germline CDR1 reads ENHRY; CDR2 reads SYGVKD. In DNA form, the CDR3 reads TGTGCCATCAGGGATCGACTAGCTTCAGTTAATTGGCAGTTCTTC. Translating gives CAIRDRLASVNWQFF.

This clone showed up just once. In DNA form, the CDR3 reads TGCGCCAGCAGCCAAGAAGGGAGGGTTGGTCAGCCCCAGCATTTT. This encodes CASSQEGRVGQPQHF. The chain joins TRBV4-1 to TRBJ1-5; the D is unclear. V lost 0 bases, J lost 6 bases, and 12 bases lay in between. Looked up from germline, CDR1 is MGHRA and CDR2 is YSYEKL. The CDR3 is 15 residues long.

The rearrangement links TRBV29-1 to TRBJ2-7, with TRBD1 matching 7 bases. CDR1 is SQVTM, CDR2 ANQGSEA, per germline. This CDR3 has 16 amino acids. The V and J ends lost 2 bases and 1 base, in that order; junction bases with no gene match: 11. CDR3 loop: CSVEIGEGAFSYEQYF. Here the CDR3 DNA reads TGCAGCGTTGAAATCGGCGAGGGGGCGTTTTCCTACGAGCAGTACTTC.

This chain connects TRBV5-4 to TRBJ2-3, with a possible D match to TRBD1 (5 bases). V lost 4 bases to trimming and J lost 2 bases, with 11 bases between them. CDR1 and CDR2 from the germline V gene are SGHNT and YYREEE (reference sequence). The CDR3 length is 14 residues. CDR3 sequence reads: CASSRWGYTDTQYF. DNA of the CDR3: TGTGCCAGCAGCCGTTGGGGCTACACAGATACGCAGTATTTT.

DNA for the CDR3: TGCGCCAGCAGCCAAGGTCTTAGGACAGGGGCGAACGAGCAGTACTTC. Its protein product is CASSQGLRTGANEQYF. The gene calls are TRBV4-1 and TRBJ2-7; TRBD1 agrees at 9 bases. The J segment lost 5 bases and the V segment lost 1 base, leaving 9 bases of the junction unmatched. The germline CDR1 and CDR2 sequences are MGHRA and YSYEKL. The CDR3 is 16 amino acids.

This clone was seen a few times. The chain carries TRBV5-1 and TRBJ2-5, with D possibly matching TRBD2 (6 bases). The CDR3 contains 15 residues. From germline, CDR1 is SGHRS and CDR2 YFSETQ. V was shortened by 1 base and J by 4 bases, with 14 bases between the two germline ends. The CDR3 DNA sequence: TGCGCCAGCAGCTTGTTATTCGGGACTGGAGAGACCCAGTACTTC. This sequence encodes CASSLLFGTGETQYF.

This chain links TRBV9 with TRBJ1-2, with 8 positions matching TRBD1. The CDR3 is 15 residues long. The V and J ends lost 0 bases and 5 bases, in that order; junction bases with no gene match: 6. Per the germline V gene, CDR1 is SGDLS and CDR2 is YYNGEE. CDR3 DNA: TGTGCCAGCAGCGTAGAAACAGGGGGTCGGTATGGCTACACCTTC. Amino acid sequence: CASSVETGGRYGYTF.

The CDR3 sequence is CASSIDDRGTGELFF. The CDR3 bases are TGTGCCAGTAGTATCGATGACAGGGGGACCGGGGAGCTGTTTTTT. The chain has TRBV19 and TRBJ2-2; 9 bases are shared with TRBD1. Germline lookup yields CDR1 LNHDA and CDR2 SQIVND (reference sequence). The CDR3 extends over 15 amino acids. V lost 3 bases and J lost 5; bases outside the gene matches: 4.

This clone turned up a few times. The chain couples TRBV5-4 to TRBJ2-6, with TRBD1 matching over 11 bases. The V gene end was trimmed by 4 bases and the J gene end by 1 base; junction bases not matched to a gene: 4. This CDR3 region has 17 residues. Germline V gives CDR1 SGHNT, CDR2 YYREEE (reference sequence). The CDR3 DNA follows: TGTGCCAGCAGCGGGACAGGGGGTGGATCTGGGGCCAACGTCCTGACTTTC. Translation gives CASSGTGGGSGANVLTF.

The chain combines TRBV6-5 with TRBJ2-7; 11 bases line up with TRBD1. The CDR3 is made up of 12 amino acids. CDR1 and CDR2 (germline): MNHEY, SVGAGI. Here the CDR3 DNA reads TGTGCAACTGGACAGGGGGCCCTTTCGCAGTACTTC. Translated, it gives CATGQGALSQYF.

The CDR3 bases are TGTGCCAGCAGCTCCCGGGGGAGTCTAGCGCAGTATTTT. This gives the protein CASSSRGSLAQYF. The rearrangement links TRBV7-2 to TRBJ2-3; possibly TRBD2 for D (6 bases). The CDR3 loop spans 13 amino acids. The germline CDR1 and CDR2 sequences are SGHTA and FQGNSA. V was pared by 4 bases and J by 10 bases, with 15 bases between. Combining the CDR3 with reference TRBV7-2 and TRBJ2-3 gives the whole variable domain GAGVSQSPSNKVTEKGKDVELRCDPISGHTALYWYRQSLGQGLEFLIYFQGNSAPDKSGLPSDRFSAERTGGSVSTLTIQRTQQEDSAVYLCASSSRGSLAQYFGPGTRLTVL.

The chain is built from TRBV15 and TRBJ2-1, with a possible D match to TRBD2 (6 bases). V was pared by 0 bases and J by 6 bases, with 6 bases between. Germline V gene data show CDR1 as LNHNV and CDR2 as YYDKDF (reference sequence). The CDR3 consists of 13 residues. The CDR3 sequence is CATSREGGNEQFF. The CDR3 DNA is TGTGCCACCAGCAGAGAGGGGGGCAATGAGCAGTTCTTC.